The TCR beta chain described here comes from a study of cytomegalovirus exposure and HLA in healthy donors. Study-level points and caveats: HLA alleles were associated with 15,000 to 20,000 TCR beta sequences in a later analysis at 0.05 false discovery rate. A few chains tied to CMV proved CMV antigen-specific in vitro.

Deletions cut 1 base from V and 4 bases from J, with 10 bases between. CDR1 is SEHNR and CDR2 is FQNEAQ in the germline V gene (reference sequence). The CDR3 totals 14 residues. With 60 Vbeta and 13 Jbeta primers, the PCR was carried out. Clones were read by immunoSEQ multiplex PCR, and TCRdb kept only the in-frame ones, dropping some. Of 120,000 or so clones detected, approximately 84% appear once; the ten largest clones hold approximately 4%. Concerning this clone itself: As yet, its antigen is unknown. The sample contains more than one DNA sequence encoding this CDR3.

Sequencing input: PBMCs. This TCR came from a young man in good health and CMV-seropositive. The genes are TRBV7-9 and TRBJ1-1; D is perhaps TRBD1 (5 bases). Here the CDR3 reads CASSLGGGSTEAFF. The CDR3 DNA is TGTGCCAGCAGCTTAGGGGGGGGGAGCACTGAAGCTTTCTTT.